This is a list of T cell receptor beta chains from one sample in a study of control samples from healthy donors and cancer patients. TCRdb's table, derived via immunoSEQ multiplex PCR, lists solely in-frame clones and lacks some. The repertoire has some 99,000 clones, 90% of them found once; the top ten carry roughly 4%. The sequenced material came from blood. These receptors all stem from a human donor in good health. The donor label of this sample is uncertain. Both conserved end residues are part of each CDR3. D genes are given only for firm matches. A clone size is listed for some rows: how often the clone was seen (once, few, many), or a class if it is expanded.

clone_size	v_call	d_call	j_call	cdr3_nt	cdr3_aa
-	TRBV27	TRBD1	TRBJ2-2	TGTGCCAGCAGTTATAGGACAGGGTCGAGTACCGGGGAGCTGTTTTTT	CASSYRTGSSTGELFF
-	TRBV10-3	-	TRBJ2-1	TGTGCCATCAGTGAGTCGACCACGGGATACAATGAGCAGTTCTTC	CAISESTTGYNEQFF
-	TRBV19	TRBD1	TRBJ2-2	TGTGCCAGTAGTACTACAGGGGGGAACACCGGGGAGCTGTTTTTT	CASSTTGGNTGELFF
-	TRBV7-9	-	TRBJ1-2	TGTGCCAGCAGCGGGACGGCGGACCCCTATGGCTACACCTTC	CASSGTADPYGYTF
-	TRBV18	-	TRBJ2-1	TGTGCCAGCTCAGTTCGAAAGGGAAGGACCTACAATGAGCAGTTCTTC	CASSVRKGRTYNEQFF
-	TRBV5-5	-	TRBJ1-5	TGTGCCAGCAGCCCGGGGACGGATAATCAGCCCCAGCATTTT	CASSPGTDNQPQHF
-	TRBV2	-	TRBJ2-4	TGTGCCAGCAGTGAAACCTCTGACAAAAACATTCAGTACTTC	CASSETSDKNIQYF
-	TRBV19	-	TRBJ1-1	TGTGCCAGTAGTATAGGGTATTGGCGGCCCGACACTGAAGCTTTCTTT	CASSIGYWRPDTEAFF
-	TRBV7-2	-	TRBJ1-1	TGTGCCAGCAGCGCAAGCGGGGGCGCGAGGACTGAAGCTTTCTTT	CASSASGGARTEAFF
-	TRBV28	-	TRBJ1-4	TGTGCCAGCAGTTTAACTAATGAAAAACTGTTTTTT	CASSLTNEKLFF
-	TRBV30	-	TRBJ1-4	TGTGCCTGGACGGCAGGACATGAAAAACTGTTTTTT	CAWTAGHEKLFF
-	TRBV6-5	-	TRBJ1-5	TGTGCCAGCAGACTCTATAGCAATCAGCCCCAGCATTTT	CASRLYSNQPQHF
many	TRBV5-3	-	TRBJ1-5	TGTGCCAGAAGCGGGGTCTTCCGGCCCCAGCATTTT	CARSGVFRPQHF
-	TRBV6-4	TRBD2	TRBJ2-5	TGTGCCAGCAGTGAGGAAATAGTTCTTAGCGGGGGGCAAGAGACCCAGTACTTC	CASSEEIVLSGGQETQYF
once	TRBV5-1	TRBD1	TRBJ1-2	TGCGCCAGCAGCTTGATAGGACAGGGGGAAGGAATCTTC	CASSLIGQGEGIF
-	TRBV6-1	-	TRBJ2-3	TGTGCCAGCAGTGAAAGGCGGCAGGGAGACTCAGATACGCAGTATTTT	CASSERRQGDSDTQYF
-	TRBV3-1/TRBV3-2	-	TRBJ1-1	TGTGCCAGCAGCCAATCCCGGACGGGCACTGAAGCTTTCTTT	CASSQSRTGTEAFF
-	TRBV19	-	TRBJ2-2	TGTGCCAGTAGTATGTGGGGTAACACCGGGGAGCTGTTTTTT	CASSMWGNTGELFF
-	TRBV30	-	TRBJ2-3	TGTGCCTGGAGTGAGGCAGATACGCAGTATTTT	CAWSEADTQYF
-	TRBV20-1	-	TRBJ2-1	TGCAGTGTTGTAGGGGGGGATGAGCAGTTCTTC	CSVVGGDEQFF
-	TRBV4-2	-	TRBJ2-5	TGTGCCAGCAGCCGAGTCTCTCGGGGCATCCAAGAGACCCAGTACTTC	CASSRVSRGIQETQYF
-	TRBV7-2	-	TRBJ1-1	TGTGCCAGCAGCCTTAGTAGGGATCGCACTGAAGCTTTCTTT	CASSLSRDRTEAFF
-	TRBV6-1	-	TRBJ2-1	TGTGCCAGCAGTGAACAGACAGGTGCAACCCGCAGTAATGAGCAGTTCTTC	CASSEQTGATRSNEQFF
once	TRBV6-1	-	TRBJ1-2	TGTGCCAGCAGTGAGCGGTATGAGCCCGTCTATGGCTACACCTTC	CASSERYEPVYGYTF
-	TRBV28	-	TRBJ2-7	TGTGCCAGCAACGTGGGAAGTTCGAGCTACGAGCAGTACTTC	CASNVGSSSYEQYF
-	TRBV28	-	TRBJ1-1	TGTGCCAGCAGTGTGGGGAACACTGAAGCTTTCTTT	CASSVGNTEAFF
-	TRBV5-4	-	TRBJ1-2	TGTGCCAGCAGCTTGGAGGGGGGAGACTATGGCTACACCTTC	CASSLEGGDYGYTF
-	TRBV18	-	TRBJ1-2	TGTGCCAGCTCACAACTGGGACGGTATGACTACACCTTC	CASSQLGRYDYTF
-	TRBV10-3	TRBD1	TRBJ1-1	TGTGCCATCACGACAGGGGATGAAGCTTTCTTT	CAITTGDEAFF
once	TRBV5-8	TRBD2	TRBJ2-7	TGTGCCAGCAGCTCCGTAGCTAGCGGGGGGGCCCTTGAGCAGTACTTC	CASSSVASGGALEQYF
-	TRBV6-2/TRBV6-3	-	TRBJ1-5	TGTGCCAGCAGTTCGGGCCGGGGGGATGGTAGCAATCAGCCCCAGCATTTT	CASSSGRGDGSNQPQHF
-	TRBV3-1/TRBV3-2	TRBD1	TRBJ1-5	TGTGCCAGCAGCCAACCAGTGCTTGGACAGGGACTTAGCAATCAGCCCCAGCATTTT	CASSQPVLGQGLSNQPQHF
-	TRBV6-1	-	TRBJ2-6	TGTGCCAGCAGTGAAGAGGGGTCTGGGGCCAACGTCCTGACTTTC	CASSEEGSGANVLTF
-	TRBV2	-	TRBJ1-4	TGTGCCAGCAGCCTTCTACTCACAGGTTCAACTAATGAAAAACTGTTTTTT	CASSLLLTGSTNEKLFF
-	TRBV2	-	TRBJ1-5	TGTGCCAGCAGACCGGGTAGCAATCAGCCCCAGCATTTT	CASRPGSNQPQHF
-	TRBV12-5	-	TRBJ2-1	TGTGCTAGTGAGTTGAGGGCGGGATCCAGCTCCTACAATGAGCAGTTCTTC	CASELRAGSSSYNEQFF
-	TRBV29-1	-	TRBJ1-5	TGCAGCGTTGTCGGGTCGGATCCTAATCAGCCCCAGCATTTT	CSVVGSDPNQPQHF
-	TRBV10-3	TRBD2	TRBJ2-3	TGTGCCATCAGTGGCGCTAGCGGGGGGGCATCGGATACGCAGTATTTT	CAISGASGGASDTQYF
-	TRBV29-1	TRBD1	TRBJ2-7	TGCAGCGTGACAACAGGGGTCCACGAGCAGTACTTC	CSVTTGVHEQYF
-	TRBV12-1	-	TRBJ1-3	TGTGCCAGCAGCTTCACAGGGCCCGGCGCCTCCTCTGGAAACACCATATATTTT	CASSFTGPGASSGNTIYF
-	TRBV10-1	TRBD2	TRBJ2-3	TGCGCCAGCAGTGAGCCCGATGGCGGGGGGGCCGCAGATACGCAGTATTTT	CASSEPDGGGAADTQYF